This T cell receptor (beta chain) is from a study of beta chain features in type 1 diabetes. This clone was seen many times. Expressed TCRB transcripts were sequenced after all isolated RNA was converted to cDNA. Data came from immunoSEQ multiplex PCR; TCRdb stores just in-frame clones and leaves some out. The sample has hundreds of thousands of clones; around 15% are singletons. V lost 6 bases and J 10 bases, leaving 10 bases between the germline ends. The CDR3 totals 11 residues. In germline, CDR1 is LNHDA, CDR2 SQIVND (reference sequence). This chain joins TRBV19 and TRBJ2-1; the D gene could be TRBD1 or TRBD2 (5 bases each). This TCR was sampled from a man in his late teens or twenties in good health. The sequenced material came from naive CD4+ T cells from blood. The CDR3 sequence is CASSIRGEQFF. CDR3 DNA sequence: TGTGCCAGTAGCATCCGGGGCGAGCAGTTCTTC.